The 27 T cell receptor beta chains listed next were all sequenced from one sample in a study of CD4 T cells in relation to SARS-CoV-2 and coronaviruses. Data came from immunoSEQ multiplex PCR; TCRdb stores just in-frame clones and leaves some out. Of some 43,000 clones in the sample, approximately 80% were seen once. No antigens are known for them. The sequenced material came from naive CD4+ T cells from PBMCs, cultured in vitro. Subset given: naive CD4+ T cells isolated by negative enrichment. All receptors derive from an adult with COVID-19.

The chain recombines TRBV27 with TRBJ2-3; 7 bases map to TRBD1. V was pared by 5 bases and J by 8 bases, with 10 bases of the junction left unmatched. This CDR3 is built from 14 residues. CDR1 and CDR2 (germline): MNHEY, SMNVEV (reference sequence). The CDR3 here is CASSPSRQGFTQYF. CDR3 DNA sequence: TGTGCCAGCAGTCCGTCCAGACAGGGCTTTACGCAGTATTTT.

The chain employs TRBV7-8 and TRBJ2-7; D is tentatively TRBD1 or TRBD2 (5 bases each). CDR3 size: 12 residues. Trimming pared 5 bases from V and 6 bases from J, leaving 11 bases between. The germline CDR1 and CDR2 sequences are SGHVS and FQNEAQ. The CDR3 DNA follows: TGTGCCAGCAGCCACCGTGGGGGCGAGCAGTACTTC. Its translation is CASSHRGGEQYF.

The genes are TRBV9 and TRBJ2-7; D possibly corresponds to TRBD2 (6 bases). Trimming shortened V by 4 bases and J by 6 bases, and 20 bases separated the two germline ends. Germline CDR1 and CDR2: SGDLS and YYNGEE. The CDR3 is 15 amino acids. The CDR3 bases are TGTGCCAGCAGCCCGTCCGCGGACTACACCGGCGAGCAGTACTTC. Amino acid sequence: CASSPSADYTGEQYF.

This clone was seen only a few times. V and J are TRBV2 and TRBJ2-2; 12 bases are a match to TRBD2. This CDR3 is 16 amino acids long. From germline, CDR1 is SNHLY and CDR2 FYNNEI. V dropped 6 bases and J dropped 3; count of bases not matched to a gene: 5. The CDR3 coding sequence is TGTGCCAGCAGAGTTCTAGCGGGAGGGGACACCGGGGAGCTGTTTTTT. This encodes CASRVLAGGDTGELFF.

The CDR3 region is CAWKGPSDEQYF. CDR3 nucleotide sequence: TGTGCCTGGAAAGGCCCCTCTGATGAGCAGTACTTC. This chain uses TRBV30 with TRBJ2-7; D is unresolved. V lost 4 bases, J lost 7 bases, and 14 bases lay in between. This CDR3 has 12 amino acids. The V gene's germline CDR1 is GTSNPN and CDR2 SVGIG (reference sequence).

V is TRBV12-3 or TRBV12-4 and J is TRBJ2-7; tentative D call: TRBD1 (6 bases). Between the trimmed V and J ends, which lost 5 bases and 3 bases, there was a span of 11 bases. The CDR3 is 13 residues long. The CDR3 DNA is TGTGCCAGCAGTGACAGGAGGATCTACGAGCAGTACTTC. Translating it yields CASSDRRIYEQYF.

J is TRBJ2-7 and V is TRBV29-1; a weak D match, TRBD2 (5 bases). Germline V lookup: CDR1 SQVTM, CDR2 ANQGSEA. There are 16 residues in the CDR3. V lost 6 bases to trimming and J lost 2 bases, with 23 bases between them. This CDR3 is CSVEAGHSSTAYEQYF. The CDR3, as DNA: TGCAGCGTGGAGGCCGGGCACAGCTCTACAGCCTACGAGCAGTACTTC.

This chain joins TRBV29-1 and TRBJ1-1; D is unclear. The CDR3 loop spans 12 amino acids. The V end lost 4 bases, the J end lost 3 bases, and 9 bases lay between the germline ends. The V gene's germline CDR1 is SQVTM and CDR2 ANQGSEA. CDR3 region: CSVGSSYTEAFF. CDR3 coding DNA: TGCAGCGTTGGGAGCAGCTACACTGAAGCTTTCTTT.

A single count supports this clone. The rearrangement links TRBV9 to TRBJ2-1; possibly TRBD2 for D (6 bases). Germline V lookup: CDR1 SGDLS, CDR2 YYNGEE. The CDR3 has 15 residues. The V gene lost 0 bases and the J gene lost 4 bases, with 11 bases spanning the gap. The CDR3 DNA is TGTGCCAGCAGCGTAGACGGGAGTCGGTACAATGAGCAGTTCTTC. Protein product: CASSVDGSRYNEQFF.

The CDR3 is CASSSPGTGNSYEQYF. The CDR3 nucleotides are TGTGCCAGCAGTTCTCCCGGGACAGGCAACTCCTACGAGCAGTACTTC. The chain joins TRBV28 to TRBJ2-7; 8 positions match TRBD1. The V and J ends lost 4 bases and 0 bases, in that order; junction bases with no gene match: 8. The CDR3 spans 16 residues. Germline CDR1 MDHEN, CDR2 SYDVKM.

V usage is TRBV5-4 and J usage is TRBJ1-3; 7 nucleotides agree with TRBD1. The CDR3 runs 15 residues. Trimming cost V 4 bases and J 3 bases; bases outside gene matches: 7. CDR1 is SGHNT, CDR2 YYREEE, per germline (reference sequence). The CDR3 DNA reads as TGTGCCAGCAGCGCCTCGACAGGGAGTGGAAACACCATATATTTT. The encoded protein is CASSASTGSGNTIYF.

The chain uses TRBV29-1 and TRBJ2-7; D uncertain. Looked up from germline, CDR1 is SQVTM and CDR2 is ANQGSEA. The CDR3 contains 13 residues. The V gene lost 6 bases and the J gene lost 1 base, with 13 bases spanning the gap. CDR3 region: CSVLAVPSYEQYF. In DNA, the CDR3 is TGCAGCGTCCTGGCAGTCCCTTCCTACGAGCAGTACTTC.

This clone was seen only once. The rearrangement links TRBV5-1 to TRBJ2-7; D perhaps matches TRBD1 (6 bases). V lost 0 bases and J 3 bases, leaving 13 bases between the germline ends. CDR3 length: 15 amino acids. CDR1 and CDR2 from the germline V gene are SGHRS and YFSETQ. The CDR3 loop is CASSLAATGLYEQYF. CDR3 bases: TGCGCCAGCAGCTTGGCCGCGACAGGCCTCTACGAGCAGTACTTC.

This rearrangement joins TRBV7-8 to TRBJ2-1; D is perhaps TRBD2 (5 bases). CDR3 length: 23 residues. The V gene's germline CDR1 is SGHVS and CDR2 FQNEAQ. The V end lost 5 bases, the J end lost 3 bases, and 38 bases lay between the germline ends. The CDR3 DNA sequence: TGTGCCAGCAGCCGCCACATAGCTAGCAAGCGGCCAAGCTTCAAGGGCTTCTACAATGAGCAGTTCTTC. It yields the protein CASSRHIASKRPSFKGFYNEQFF. The entire variable domain, with the rest obtained from reference TRBV7-8 and TRBJ2-1, is as follows: GAGVSQSPRYKVAKRGQDVALRCDPISGHVSLFWYQQALGQGPEFLTYFQNEAQLDKSGLPSDRFFAERPEGSVSTLKIQRTQQEDSAVYLCASSRHIASKRPSFKGFYNEQFFGPGTRLTVL.

This chain joins TRBV5-1 and TRBJ2-7; 10 bases are a match to TRBD2. Germline V lookup: CDR1 SGHRS, CDR2 YFSETQ. V trimming: 4 bases; J trimming: 2 bases; junction bases outside the gene matches: 3. The CDR3 is made up of 14 amino acids. Here the CDR3 reads CASSQSGRAYEQYF. The DNA of the CDR3 is TGCGCCAGCAGCCAAAGCGGGAGGGCCTACGAGCAGTACTTC.

The chain joins TRBV2 to TRBJ1-5, with D perhaps matching TRBD1 (5 bases). The CDR3 consists of 16 residues. Looked up from germline, CDR1 is SNHLY and CDR2 is FYNNEI. The V end was cut by 5 bases, the J end by 6 bases, with 20 bases between. CDR3 coding DNA: TGTGCCAGCAGTATACAATTGACAGTCGCAGCTCAGCCCCAGCATTTT. The encoded protein is CASSIQLTVAAQPQHF.

The chain uses TRBV6-2 or TRBV6-3 and TRBJ1-3; D is possibly TRBD1 (5 bases). Germline values: CDR1 MNHEY, CDR2 SVGEGT. The CDR3 is made up of 15 amino acids. V gave up 2 bases and J gave up 0 bases, with 8 bases separating them. As DNA, the CDR3 is TGTGCCAGCAGTTACGGGGGGAGCTCTGGAAACACCATATATTTT. Translated: CASSYGGSSGNTIYF.

V is TRBV7-2 and J is TRBJ2-5; 9 nucleotides match TRBD2. Germline-derived CDR1 and CDR2 are SGHTA and FQGNSA. V shed 5 bases, J shed 11 bases, and the junction held 18 bases outside the gene matches. The CDR3 extends over 16 amino acids. CDR3 sequence (DNA): TGTGCCAGCAGCATAAACCTTCGGACTAGCGAGGGGTCGCAGTACTTC. This translates into CASSINLRTSEGSQYF.

The rearrangement links TRBV7-2 to TRBJ1-1, with D maybe TRBD1 (5 bases). V dropped 3 bases and J dropped 2 bases, with 10 bases sitting between them. Germline V CDR1 and CDR2: SGHTA, FQGNSA. The CDR3 sequence is 14 residues long. The CDR3 loop is CASSFNTGNTEAFF. In nucleotides, the CDR3 is TGTGCCAGCAGCTTTAACACAGGAAACACTGAAGCTTTCTTT.

This clone was detected only a few times. V and J are TRBV27 and TRBJ2-1, with TRBD2 identical over 9 bases. The CDR3 totals 13 residues. CDR1 is MNHEY and CDR2 is SMNVEV in the germline V gene (reference sequence). Unmatched junction bases numbered 8, after V lost 2 bases and J lost 15 bases. The CDR3 here is CASSLPGTSKAFF. CDR3 sequence (DNA): TGTGCCAGCAGTTTACCGGGGACTAGCAAGGCGTTCTTC.

The rearrangement links TRBV5-4 to TRBJ2-7; 11 bases are shared with TRBD2. The V segment lost 0 bases and the J segment 6 bases; nucleotides outside the gene matches: 5. CDR1 and CDR2 (germline): SGHNT, YYREEE (reference sequence). The CDR3 is 15 amino acids. CDR3 sequence: CASSLVRTSGFEQYF. In nucleotides, the CDR3 is TGTGCCAGCAGCTTGGTCCGGACTAGCGGGTTCGAGCAGTACTTC.

The chain links TRBV5-1 to TRBJ2-5, with 9 bases lining up with TRBD2. The CDR3 is made up of 15 amino acids. CDR1 SGHRS and CDR2 YFSETQ come from the germline V gene. J gave up 5 bases and V 2 bases, and 7 bases lay outside the gene matches. Written as DNA, the CDR3 is TGCGCCAGCAGCTTTCTAGCGGGGTTGGGGGAGACCCAGTACTTC. Protein sequence: CASSFLAGLGETQYF.

There are a few counts of this clone. This sequence joins TRBV28 and TRBJ1-1, with 10 bases matching TRBD1. CDR1 is MDHEN and CDR2 is SYDVKM in the germline V gene. This CDR3 has 16 residues. With 6 bases clipped from V and 0 bases from J, the junction kept 7 bases outside the gene matches. CDR3 protein: CASRTGGAFMNTEAFF. The CDR3 DNA is TGTGCCAGCAGGACAGGGGGCGCCTTCATGAACACTGAAGCTTTCTTT. The full variable domain, rest sourced from reference TRBV28 and TRBJ1-1, is DVKVTQSSRYLVKRTGEKVFLECVQDMDHENMFWYRQDPGLGLRLIYFSYDVKMKEKGDIPEGYSVSREKKERFSLILESASTNQTSMYLCASRTGGAFMNTEAFFGQGTRLTVV.

This clone has a single count. V gene TRBV7-3 combines with J gene TRBJ1-2; D not resolved. The germline V gene has CDR1 SGHTA and CDR2 FQGTGA. The CDR3 sequence is 13 residues long. Trimming removed 1 base from V and 8 bases from J, with 11 bases in between. CDR3 bases: TGTGCCAGCAGCTTAAAGTCAGGTATCGGCTACACCTTC. It specifies CASSLKSGIGYTF. The whole variable domain, filled in from reference TRBV7-3 and TRBJ1-2, reads GAGVSQTPSNKVTEKGKYVELRCDPISGHTALYWYRQSLGQGPEFLIYFQGTGAADDSGLPNDRFFAVRPEGSVSTLKIQRTERGDSAVYLCASSLKSGIGYTFGSGTRLTVV.

The V and J genes are TRBV20-1 and TRBJ1-2; D is unresolved. The CDR3 is 9 residues long. Germline V gene lookup returns CDR1 DFQATT and CDR2 SNEGSKA (reference sequence). The V end lost 8 bases, the J end lost 12 bases, and 13 bases lay between the germline ends. The CDR3 sequence: CSTRGGNTF. The CDR3 nucleotides read TGCAGTACCCGGGGAGGGAACACCTTC.

The CDR3 nucleotides are TGTGCCAGCAGCCAATTAGGGGGCGGTTCCTACAATGAGCAGTTCTTC. This gives the protein CASSQLGGGSYNEQFF. This sequence joins TRBV4-2 and TRBJ2-1; 7 bases are a match to TRBD1. After removal of 2 bases from V and 1 base from J, the junction contained 5 bases not matched to a gene. CDR3 length: 16 amino acids. The germline V gene encodes CDR1 LGHNA and CDR2 YNFKEQ.

The chain has TRBV5-1 and TRBJ2-6; D may be TRBD2 (7 bases). There are 16 residues in the CDR3. Germline V gene data show CDR1 as SGHRS and CDR2 as YFSETQ. The V end was cut by 5 bases, the J end by 1 base, with 13 bases between. CDR3: CASSRGGSSGANVLTF. In DNA form, the CDR3 reads TGCGCCAGCAGTAGGGGGGGGTCTTCTGGGGCCAACGTCCTGACTTTC. Complete variable domain (other parts from reference TRBV5-1 and TRBJ2-6): KAGVTQTPRYLIKTRGQQVTLSCSPISGHRSVSWYQQTPGQGLQFLFEYFSETQRNKGNFPGRFSGRQFSNSRSEMNVSTLELGDSALYLCASSRGGSSGANVLTFGAGSRLTVL.